These T cell receptor beta chains were read from a single sample in a study of T cell responses to AZD1222 COVID-19 vaccine. Produced via immunoSEQ multiplex PCR; TCRdb's table is partial and in-frame only. In the table there are some 140,000 clones, roughly 82% of which are singletons. The sample consisted of peripheral blood, taken on day 0 of AZD1222 vaccination. All receptors derive from an adult in good health. The CDR3 runs from the conserved cysteine through the conserved F or W. The D gene is left open where the match is weak. Clone size, where shown, is once, few, many, or a class for clones that have expanded.

J gene: TRBJ2-7
D gene: TRBD2
clone size: few
V gene: TRBV27
CDR3 DNA: TGTGCCAGCAGAAGCGGGAGCTCCTACGAGCAGTACTTC
CDR3 protein: CASRSGSSYEQYF

J gene: TRBJ1-2
D gene: NA
clone size: NA
V gene: TRBV28
CDR3 DNA: TGTGCCAGCAGACCCGGAGAGGCAAGTAGGGGCTACACCTTC
CDR3 protein: CASRPGEASRGYTF

J gene: TRBJ2-6
D gene: TRBD1
clone size: few
V gene: TRBV5-6
CDR3 DNA: TGTGCCAGCAGCTTACAGGGGGCGCTGGGTGGGGCCAACGTCCTGACTTTC
CDR3 protein: CASSLQGALGGANVLTF

J gene: TRBJ1-3
D gene: NA
clone size: once
V gene: TRBV6-6
CDR3 DNA: TGTGCCTTAGCACAGGATCCCTCTGGAAACACCATATATTTT
CDR3 protein: CALAQDPSGNTIYF

J gene: TRBJ1-5
D gene: NA
clone size: NA
V gene: TRBV5-1
CDR3 DNA: TGCGCCAGCAGCTCCGGGGGGGATCGCAATCAGCCCCAGCATTTT
CDR3 protein: CASSSGGDRNQPQHF

J gene: TRBJ2-7
D gene: NA
clone size: NA
V gene: TRBV6-1
CDR3 DNA: TGTGCCAGCAGTGAAGAAATCTTGCCCTACGAGCAGTACTTC
CDR3 protein: CASSEEILPYEQYF

J gene: TRBJ1-1
D gene: NA
clone size: NA
V gene: TRBV5-1
CDR3 DNA: TGCGCCAGCAGTAATAAAATGCGGGAGAGTGGCACTGAAGCTTTCTTT
CDR3 protein: CASSNKMRESGTEAFF

J gene: TRBJ1-2
D gene: TRBD1
clone size: once
V gene: TRBV3-1/TRBV3-2
CDR3 DNA: TGTGCCAGCAGCCTCCGACAGGGGGTTAATGGCTACACCTTC
CDR3 protein: CASSLRQGVNGYTF

J gene: TRBJ1-1
D gene: NA
clone size: NA
V gene: TRBV5-4
CDR3 DNA: TGTGCCAGCAGCTCGTTAGACAGTCTCCCCCCTTTCTTT
CDR3 protein: CASSSLDSLPPFF

J gene: TRBJ1-1
D gene: NA
clone size: NA
V gene: TRBV11-2
CDR3 DNA: TGTGCCAGCAGCTTAGATCAGGGCCGGAACACTGAAGCTTTCTTT
CDR3 protein: CASSLDQGRNTEAFF

J gene: TRBJ2-2
D gene: NA
clone size: once
V gene: TRBV5-1
CDR3 DNA: TGCGCCAGCAGCTTGGACAGGCCCAACACCGGGGAGCTGTTTTTT
CDR3 protein: CASSLDRPNTGELFF

J gene: TRBJ1-2
D gene: NA
clone size: NA
V gene: TRBV18
CDR3 DNA: TGTGCCAGCTCACCACAGAGACGGTCCGGGGACTATGGCTACACCTTC
CDR3 protein: CASSPQRRSGDYGYTF

J gene: TRBJ2-3
D gene: NA
clone size: NA
V gene: TRBV6-1
CDR3 DNA: TGTGCCAGCAGTGAGCCAGGGTCAACAGATACGCAGTATTTT
CDR3 protein: CASSEPGSTDTQYF

J gene: TRBJ2-1
D gene: NA
clone size: few
V gene: TRBV5-1
CDR3 DNA: TGCGCCAGCAGCTTCAAGCGGATACAAACCGGGAATGAGCAGTTCTTC
CDR3 protein: CASSFKRIQTGNEQFF

J gene: TRBJ1-2
D gene: NA
clone size: NA
V gene: TRBV28
CDR3 DNA: TGTGCCAGCAGTTTACAGATAGGCGGCTACACCTTC
CDR3 protein: CASSLQIGGYTF

J gene: TRBJ1-2
D gene: TRBD1
clone size: NA
V gene: TRBV5-1
CDR3 DNA: TGCGCCAGCAAGAAGCCGGGACAGATTTGGTCTGGCTACACCTTC
CDR3 protein: CASKKPGQIWSGYTF